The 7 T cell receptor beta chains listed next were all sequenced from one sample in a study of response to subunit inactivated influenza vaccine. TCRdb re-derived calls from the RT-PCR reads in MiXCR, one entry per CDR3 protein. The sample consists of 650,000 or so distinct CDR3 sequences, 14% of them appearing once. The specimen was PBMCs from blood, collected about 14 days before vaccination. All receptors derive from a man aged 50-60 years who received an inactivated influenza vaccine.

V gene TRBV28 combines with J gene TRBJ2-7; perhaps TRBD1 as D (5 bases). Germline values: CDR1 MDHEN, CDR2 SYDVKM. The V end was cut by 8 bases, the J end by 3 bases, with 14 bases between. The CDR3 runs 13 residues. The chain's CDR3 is CASSTGPLYEQYF. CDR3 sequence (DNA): TGTGCCAGCTCCACAGGACCCCTCTACGAGCAGTACTTC.

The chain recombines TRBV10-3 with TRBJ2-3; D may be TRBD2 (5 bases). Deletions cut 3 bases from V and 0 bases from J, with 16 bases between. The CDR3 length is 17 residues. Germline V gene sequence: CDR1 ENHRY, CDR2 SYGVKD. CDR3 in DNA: TGTGCCATCAGTGATTACTCCCAGCGGTCTAGCACAGATACGCAGTATTTT. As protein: CAISDYSQRSSTDTQYF.

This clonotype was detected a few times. The CDR3 sequence is CASSQEAGWAGELFF. The CDR3 region has the DNA TGCGCCAGCAGCCAAGAAGCGGGCTGGGCCGGGGAGCTGTTTTTT. The chain recombines TRBV4-3 with TRBJ2-2; D perhaps matches TRBD2 (6 bases). V was shortened by 0 bases and J by 6 bases, with 11 bases between the two germline ends. Germline CDR1 LGHNA, CDR2 YSLEER. The CDR3 is 15 amino acids.

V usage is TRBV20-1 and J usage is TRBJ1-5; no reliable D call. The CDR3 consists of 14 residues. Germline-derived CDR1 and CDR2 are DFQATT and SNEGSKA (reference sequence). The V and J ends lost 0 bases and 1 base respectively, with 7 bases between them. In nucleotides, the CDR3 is TGCAGTGCTAGAGATGCGGGAAGCAATCAGCCCCAGCATTTT. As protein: CSARDAGSNQPQHF.

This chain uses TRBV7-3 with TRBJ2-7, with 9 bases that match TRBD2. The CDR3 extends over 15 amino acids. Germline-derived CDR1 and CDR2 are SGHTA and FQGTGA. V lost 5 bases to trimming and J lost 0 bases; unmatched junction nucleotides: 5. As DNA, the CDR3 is TGTGCCAGCAGCCTTGGCGGGAGGGTCTCCTACGAGCAGTACTTC. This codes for CASSLGGRVSYEQYF.

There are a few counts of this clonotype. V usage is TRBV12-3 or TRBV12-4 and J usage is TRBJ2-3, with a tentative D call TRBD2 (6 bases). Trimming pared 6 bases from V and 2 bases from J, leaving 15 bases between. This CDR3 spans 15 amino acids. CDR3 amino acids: CASRPSSGYTDTQYF. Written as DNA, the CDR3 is TGTGCCAGCAGACCATCCAGCGGGTACACAGATACGCAGTATTTT.

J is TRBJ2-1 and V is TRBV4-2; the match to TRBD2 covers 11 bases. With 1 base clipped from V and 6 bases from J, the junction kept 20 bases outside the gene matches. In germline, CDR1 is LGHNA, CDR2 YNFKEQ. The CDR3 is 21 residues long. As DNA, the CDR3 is TGTGCCAGCAGCCAAGCCAACCTAGGGACTAGCGGAGCCACTTACCCCAATGAGCAGTTCTTC. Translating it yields CASSQANLGTSGATYPNEQFF.